This is a list of T cell receptor beta chains from one sample in a study of blood T cell repertoires in COVID-19. The data were produced by immunoSEQ multiplex PCR, yet TCRdb's version contains in-frame clones alone and is incomplete. The data hold 65,000 to 70,000 clones, with approximately 79% observed a single time. What was sequenced was peripheral blood. The receptors were sampled from a man older than 75 with active COVID-19. CDR3s include the opening cysteine and the closing phenylalanine or tryptophan. Fields, in order: V gene, J gene, CDR3 protein.

TRBV6-2/TRBV6-3	TRBJ2-1	CASSSGQGVNEQFF
TRBV7-2	TRBJ1-4	CASSSSGGVEKLFF
TRBV6-2/TRBV6-3	TRBJ1-1	CASSKGDRVGTEAFF
TRBV29-1	TRBJ1-1	CSARGTGGTEAFF
TRBV7-8	TRBJ1-3	CASSPLRTGNTIYF
TRBV18	TRBJ2-5	CASSPGLQETQYF
TRBV7-6	TRBJ1-3	CASSLAASGGNTIYF
TRBV28	TRBJ2-1	CASSFPGTTYNEQFF
TRBV10-3	TRBJ1-2	CAIRQNYGYTF
TRBV7-2	TRBJ2-5	CASSSTGGQETQYF
TRBV11-2	TRBJ2-1	CASSYQGRGSSYNEQFF
TRBV2	TRBJ1-6	CASWTGSDSYNSPLHF
TRBV5-4	TRBJ2-5	CASSLSSGGRETQYF
TRBV9	TRBJ2-1	CASSVDWGPGEQFF
TRBV18	TRBJ2-2	CASSLSGTANTGELFF
TRBV4-1	TRBJ2-2	CASGGMAGVRRPGELFF
TRBV18	TRBJ1-4	CASSPGTGNEKLFF
TRBV6-5	TRBJ1-2	CASSGPETGSYGYTF
TRBV18	TRBJ1-2	CASSPSVANYGYTF
TRBV3-1/TRBV3-2	TRBJ2-2	CASSQGGPNTGELFF
TRBV19	TRBJ2-3	CASRKTEITDTQYF
TRBV14	TRBJ1-1	CASSQDLWGGRKTEAFF
TRBV18	TRBJ2-7	CASSPDRLTGGLSEQYF
TRBV15	TRBJ2-1	CATSRPFRDNNEQFF
TRBV6-5	TRBJ2-3	CASSYSYAGLTDTQYF
TRBV12-5	TRBJ1-2	CASGPYPGGRTNYGYTF
TRBV12-3/TRBV12-4	TRBJ2-1	CASSLGASEQFF
TRBV27	TRBJ1-5	CASSFYGQPQHF
TRBV15	TRBJ1-1	CATSRDREGTPEAFF
TRBV7-6	TRBJ2-2	CASSLAPASGNTGELFF
TRBV10-1	TRBJ2-5	CASRFVGEGETQYF
TRBV7-3	TRBJ2-1	CASSSWTSGSYNEQFF
TRBV2	TRBJ2-1	CASRTSPYNEQFF
TRBV27	TRBJ1-3	CASSLQGGGNTIYF
TRBV5-4	TRBJ2-3	CASSLDLTGLTDTQYF
TRBV4-2	TRBJ2-7	CASSQDTGLAAYEQYF
TRBV19	TRBJ2-2	CASERDRASSGELFF
TRBV5-5	TRBJ2-3	CASSFPGLAEHTQYF
TRBV7-2	TRBJ2-7	CASSYITLQGLYEQYF
TRBV7-8	TRBJ2-7	CASSLMGQGAAYEQYF
TRBV28	TRBJ2-2	CASSSSQTRQTGELFF
TRBV5-1	TRBJ2-2	CASSLAGIADTGELFF
TRBV12-5	TRBJ1-4	CASGFSDRGGEKLFF
TRBV25-1	TRBJ2-3	CASSAPSGRAVDTQYF
TRBV5-6	TRBJ1-1	CASSPVGGTEAFF
TRBV18	TRBJ1-1	CASSPGQLMNTEAFF
TRBV4-1	TRBJ1-4	CASSQVAPRRATNEKLFF
TRBV12-3/TRBV12-4	TRBJ1-5	CASSSPRSAQHF
TRBV11-2	TRBJ2-1	CASRLTLYNEQFF
TRBV2	TRBJ1-5	CASGGQSNQPQHF
TRBV4-1	TRBJ2-1	CASSQDGAQGYNEQFF
TRBV27	TRBJ2-7	CASSPDYYEQYF
TRBV29-1	TRBJ2-5	CSVEEQGAPQETQYF
TRBV3-1/TRBV3-2	TRBJ2-7	CASSPGQFATYEQYF
TRBV6-5	TRBJ1-4	CASSYAGTGVEKLFF
TRBV7-8	TRBJ1-1	CASSLYGQTNTEAFF